The 17 T cell receptor beta chains given below trace back to one sample, sequenced in a study of blood T cell repertoires in COVID-19. Using immunoSEQ multiplex PCR, the repertoire was profiled, and TCRdb retains in-frame clones only, with some absent. The sample contains about 180,000 clones, approximately 81% of which appear only once. Sample: peripheral blood. Every receptor here comes from a woman aged 50 to 65 with COVID-19, enrolled during active disease.

V gene TRBV10-3 combines with J gene TRBJ2-1; 9 nucleotides align to TRBD2. The J segment lost 6 bases and the V segment lost 4 bases, leaving 10 bases of the junction unmatched. The CDR3 is 16 amino acids. CDR1 is ENHRY and CDR2 is SYGVKD in the germline V gene. As DNA, the CDR3 is TGTGCCATCAGTGGGAGGGGACTAGCTCAGAGCAATGAGCAGTTCTTC. Its protein product is CAISGRGLAQSNEQFF.

This rearrangement joins TRBV11-2 to TRBJ2-1; 9 bases fit TRBD1. The CDR3 contains 12 residues. Germline CDR1 reads SGHAT; CDR2 reads FQNNGV. V was pared by 5 bases and J by 10 bases, with 3 bases of the junction left unmatched. The CDR3 protein is CASSPDRGEQFF. In nucleotides, the CDR3 is TGTGCCAGCAGCCCGGACAGGGGCGAGCAGTTCTTC.

The rearrangement joins TRBV11-2 to TRBJ1-4; the match to TRBD1 covers 8 bases. Germline loops: CDR1 SGHAT, CDR2 FQNNGV. The ends lost 7 bases at V and 8 bases at J; junction bases unmatched: 9. This CDR3 is built from 14 residues. CDR3: CASTQTGAGEKLFF. The CDR3 DNA sequence: TGTGCCAGCACCCAGACAGGGGCTGGAGAAAAACTGTTTTTT.

This clone showed up just a few times. The J gene is TRBJ2-2, the V gene TRBV7-9; TRBD1 aligns across 8 bases. V shed 5 bases, J shed 3 bases, and the junction held 2 bases outside the gene matches. This CDR3 comprises 14 residues. The germline V gene has CDR1 SEHNR and CDR2 FQNEAQ (reference sequence). The CDR3 DNA sequence: TGTGCCAGCAGCCCACAGGGGGACACCGGGGAGCTGTTTTTT. Its protein is CASSPQGDTGELFF.

The chain has TRBV30 and TRBJ1-6; D is unclear. Per the germline V gene, CDR1 is GTSNPN and CDR2 is SVGIG (reference sequence). The CDR3 has 14 residues. The V gene lost 2 bases and the J gene lost 7 bases, with 12 bases spanning the gap. CDR3 in DNA: TGTGCCTGGAGTTCCCGGTTTCCCAATTCACCCCTCCACTTT. Amino acids: CAWSSRFPNSPLHF.

The CDR3 region has the DNA TGTGCCTGGAGTAGGCTAGCGGGGGGTGAGGAGCAGTACTTC. It codes for CAWSRLAGGEEQYF. The V and J genes are TRBV30 and TRBJ2-7, with 11 bases matching TRBD2. The CDR3 sequence is 14 residues long. Germline V CDR1 and CDR2: GTSNPN, SVGIG (reference sequence). The ends lost 2 bases at V and 7 bases at J; junction bases unmatched: 7.

The chain is built from TRBV10-3 and TRBJ1-2; 10 bases fit TRBD1. Germline V gene lookup returns CDR1 ENHRY and CDR2 SYGVKD. V shed 4 bases, J shed 3 bases, and the junction held 2 bases outside the gene matches. CDR3 length equals 14 residues. Written as DNA, the CDR3 is TGTGCCATCAGTGGGGGGACAGGGGACTATGGCTACACCTTC. It specifies CAISGGTGDYGYTF.

The rearrangement uses TRBV19 and TRBJ1-5; no definite D call. The CDR3 loop spans 16 amino acids. Trimming stripped 1 base from V and 0 bases from J, with 10 bases between. The germline gives CDR1 LNHDA, CDR2 SQIVND (reference sequence). For the CDR3, the DNA is TGTGCCAGTAGTATAGGGGCAGACCCTAGCAATCAGCCCCAGCATTTT. This translates into CASSIGADPSNQPQHF.

The J gene is TRBJ1-2, the V gene TRBV12-5; D is perhaps TRBD1 (6 bases). Trimming pared 4 bases from V and 8 bases from J, leaving 17 bases between. Germline CDR1 is LGHNT and CDR2 is FRNRAP. This CDR3 has 14 residues. Here the CDR3 DNA reads TGTGCTAGTGGTTATGGGGGCAGCTTAGGAGGCTACACCTTC. The encoded protein is CASGYGGSLGGYTF.

The chain uses TRBV2 and TRBJ2-2; TRBD1 matches at 7 bases. The length of the CDR3 is 14 residues. V lost 7 bases, J lost 0 bases, and 2 bases stayed unmatched. Germline loops: CDR1 SNHLY, CDR2 FYNNEI. The CDR3, as DNA: TGTGCCAGCAAGGGGACAGCGAACACCGGGGAGCTGTTTTTT. This encodes CASKGTANTGELFF.

DNA for the CDR3: TGCGCCAGCAGCTTGGAGGCTAGTGTGAACACCGGGGAGCTGTTTTTT. Translating gives CASSLEASVNTGELFF. The gene calls are TRBV5-1 and TRBJ2-2, with D uncertain. Trimming removed 0 bases at V and 1 base at J, with 10 bases between. This CDR3 spans 16 amino acids. The germline V gene has CDR1 SGHRS and CDR2 YFSETQ.

This chain connects TRBV24-1 to TRBJ1-2; 8 nucleotides line up with TRBD1. Germline V gene data show CDR1 as KGHDR and CDR2 as SFDVKD. The CDR3 is 14 amino acids. Trimming removed 3 bases from V and 5 bases from J; junction bases left unmatched: 4. The CDR3 is CATSDPGQGYGYTF. DNA for the CDR3: TGTGCCACCAGTGATCCAGGACAGGGATATGGCTACACCTTC.

V gene TRBV30 combines with J gene TRBJ2-1; 9 nucleotides agree with TRBD2. The CDR3 spans 14 residues. The germline CDR1 and CDR2 sequences are GTSNPN and SVGIG (reference sequence). V lost 2 bases, J lost 6 bases, and 5 bases stayed unmatched. This CDR3 is CAWSISGGINEQFF. DNA for the CDR3: TGTGCCTGGAGTATCAGCGGGGGGATCAATGAGCAGTTCTTC.

The chain couples TRBV4-3 to TRBJ2-1; TRBD2 matches at 11 bases. With V trimmed by 3 bases and J by 6 bases, 10 bases remained unmatched. Germline lookup yields CDR1 LGHNA and CDR2 YSLEER. This CDR3 spans 17 amino acids. Here the CDR3 reads CASSQIAGGNSGNEQFF. The CDR3 DNA is TGCGCCAGCAGCCAGATAGCGGGGGGGAATAGTGGCAATGAGCAGTTCTTC.

The chain has TRBV3-1 (or the pseudogene TRBV3-2) and TRBJ2-2, with D uncertain. The V gene lost 6 bases and the J gene lost 5 bases, with 10 bases spanning the gap. CDR3 length: 13 amino acids. Germline-derived CDR1 and CDR2 are LGHDT and YNNKEL (reference sequence). CDR3 sequence (DNA): TGTGCCAGCAGACCCCTAGAAACCGGGGAGCTGTTTTTT. Residues: CASRPLETGELFF.

The chain joins TRBV9 to TRBJ2-3; D ambiguous. V dropped 0 bases and J dropped 6 bases, with 8 bases sitting between them. Germline V gene data show CDR1 as SGDLS and CDR2 as YYNGEE. The CDR3 extends over 13 amino acids. The CDR3 DNA is TGTGCCAGCAGCGTAGGACTCTGGGATACGCAGTATTTT. As protein: CASSVGLWDTQYF.

The J gene is TRBJ2-3, the V gene TRBV7-8, with a tentative D call TRBD2 (6 bases). Trimming stripped 7 bases from V and 2 bases from J, with 16 bases between. This CDR3 is 15 amino acids long. Germline V gene lookup returns CDR1 SGHVS and CDR2 FQNEAQ. Here the CDR3 reads CASTGWGDDTDTQYF. DNA of the CDR3: TGTGCCAGCACCGGGTGGGGGGACGACACAGATACGCAGTATTTT.